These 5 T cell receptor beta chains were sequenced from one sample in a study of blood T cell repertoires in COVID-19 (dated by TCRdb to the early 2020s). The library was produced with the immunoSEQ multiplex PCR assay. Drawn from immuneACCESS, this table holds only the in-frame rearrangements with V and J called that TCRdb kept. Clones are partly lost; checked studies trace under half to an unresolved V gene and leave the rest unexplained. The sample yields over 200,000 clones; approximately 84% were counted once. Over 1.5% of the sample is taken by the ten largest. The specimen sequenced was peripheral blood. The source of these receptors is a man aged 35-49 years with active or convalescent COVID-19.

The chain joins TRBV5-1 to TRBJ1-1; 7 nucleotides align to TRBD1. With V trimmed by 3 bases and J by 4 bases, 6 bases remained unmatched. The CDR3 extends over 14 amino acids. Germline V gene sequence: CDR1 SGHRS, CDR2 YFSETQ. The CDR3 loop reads CASSYTGASTEAFF. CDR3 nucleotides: TGCGCCAGCAGCTATACAGGGGCGAGCACTGAAGCTTTCTTT.

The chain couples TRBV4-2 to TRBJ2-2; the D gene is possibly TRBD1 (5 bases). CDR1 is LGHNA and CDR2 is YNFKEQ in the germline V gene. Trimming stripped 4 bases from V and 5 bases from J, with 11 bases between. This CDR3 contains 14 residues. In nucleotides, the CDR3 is TGTGCCAGCAGCCCAGCCAGGGTGACCGGGGAGCTGTTTTTT. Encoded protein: CASSPARVTGELFF.

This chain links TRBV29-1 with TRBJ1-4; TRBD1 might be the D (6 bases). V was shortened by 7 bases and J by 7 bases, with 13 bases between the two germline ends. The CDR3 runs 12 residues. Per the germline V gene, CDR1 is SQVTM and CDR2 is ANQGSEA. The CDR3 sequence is CSAGRRGEKLFF. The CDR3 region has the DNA TGCAGCGCCGGGCGCAGGGGTGAAAAACTGTTTTTT. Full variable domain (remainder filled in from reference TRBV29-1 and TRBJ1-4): SAVISQKPSRDICQRGTSLTIQCQVDSQVTMMFWYRQQPGQSLTLIATANQGSEATYESGFVIDKFPISRPNLTFSTLTVSNMSPEDSSIYLCSAGRRGEKLFFGSGTQLSVL.

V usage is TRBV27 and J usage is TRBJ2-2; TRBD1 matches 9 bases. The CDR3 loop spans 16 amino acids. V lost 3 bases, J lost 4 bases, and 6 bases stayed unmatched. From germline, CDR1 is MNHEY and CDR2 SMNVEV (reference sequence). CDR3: CASSFPQGAGTGELFF. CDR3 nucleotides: TGTGCCAGCAGTTTCCCACAGGGGGCGGGCACCGGGGAGCTGTTTTTT.

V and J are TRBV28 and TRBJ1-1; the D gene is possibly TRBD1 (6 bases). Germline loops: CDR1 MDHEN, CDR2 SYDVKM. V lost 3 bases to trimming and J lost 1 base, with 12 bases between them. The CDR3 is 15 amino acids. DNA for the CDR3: TGTGCCAGCAGTTTCCCTGGACAGCAGAACACTGAAGCTTTCTTT. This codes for CASSFPGQQNTEAFF.